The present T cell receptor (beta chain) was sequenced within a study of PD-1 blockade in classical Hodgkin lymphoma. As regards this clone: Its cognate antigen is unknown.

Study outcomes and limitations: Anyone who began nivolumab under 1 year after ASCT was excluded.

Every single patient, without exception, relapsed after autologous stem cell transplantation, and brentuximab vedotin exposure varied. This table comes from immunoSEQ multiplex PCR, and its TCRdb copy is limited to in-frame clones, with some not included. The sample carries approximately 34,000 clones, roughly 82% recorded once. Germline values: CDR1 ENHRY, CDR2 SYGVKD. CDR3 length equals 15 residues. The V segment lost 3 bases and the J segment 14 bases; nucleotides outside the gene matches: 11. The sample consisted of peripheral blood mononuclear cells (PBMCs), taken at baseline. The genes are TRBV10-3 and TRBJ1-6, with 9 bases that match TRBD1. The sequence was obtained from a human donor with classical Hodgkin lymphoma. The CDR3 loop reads CAISDGTGPAGTLHF. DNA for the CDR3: TGTGCCATCAGTGACGGGACAGGGCCCGCCGGGACCCTCCACTTT.